This paragraph reports one T cell receptor (beta chain). Antigen unknown. The data were taken from a study of shared clonotypes between healthy human individuals. Data came from immunoSEQ multiplex PCR; TCRdb stores just in-frame clones and leaves some out. Of about 380,000 clones listed, 95% to 97% are singletons. V trimming: 3 bases; J trimming: 2 bases; junction bases outside the gene matches: 6. Germline values: CDR1 MDHEN, CDR2 SYDVKM. The CDR3 extends over 16 amino acids. Overall study findings and caveats: Generation probabilities of non-shared clonotypes were lower (relative to those shared by all four donors). The diversity represented, both genetic and in exposure history, was limited by few donors.

The V gene is TRBV28, the J gene TRBJ2-7, with 11 nucleotides matching TRBD2. The origin of this receptor is a man aged 25-45 years in good health. Sequencing input: memory CD8+ T cells sorted from blood. The subset: CD45RO+ cells pooled with CCR7-negative TemRA cells. CDR3 in DNA: TGTGCCAGCAGTTTTGGGGGGACTAGCGGTGCCTACGAGCAGTACTTC. Protein: CASSFGGTSGAYEQYF.